Detailed here is one T cell receptor (beta chain). Its matching antigen is unknown. This sample stems from a study of OX40 agonist ivuxolimab in advanced cancers. Study-wide points: Low clonal expansion, among the lowest seen, marked partial responders at 0.1-3.0 mg/kg. Blood T cells, both CD4+ and CD8+, expanded clonally by week 6 at 0.1 to 3.0 mg/kg.

The assay was immunoSEQ multiplex PCR, and TCRdb's table has in-frame clones only and misses some. The sample consists of 70,000 to 80,000 clones, 70% to 90% of them appearing once. V lost 6 bases to trimming and J lost 0 bases, with 21 bases between them. The CDR3 runs 18 residues. Germline CDR1 and CDR2: SEHNR and FQNEAQ (reference sequence). The material was CD4+ or CD8+ T cells sorted from blood, obtained in a trial of the OX40 agonist ivuxolimab. The V call is TRBV7-9, the J call TRBJ2-4, with D maybe TRBD1 (6 bases). This sequence originates from an adult with an advanced solid tumor such as melanoma, head and neck, liver or kidney cancer. The CDR3 loop is CASSFITGSNLAKNIQYF. The CDR3 DNA follows: TGTGCCAGCAGTTTCATAACAGGGTCCAATCTAGCCAAAAACATTCAGTACTTC.